This T cell receptor beta chain was captured by sequencing in a study of blood T cell repertoires in COVID-19. The CDR3 runs 13 residues. Deletions cut 7 bases from V and 6 bases from J, with 18 bases between. Germline V gene data show CDR1 as SQVTM and CDR2 as ANQGSEA. Sequenced by immunoSEQ multiplex PCR; TCRdb stores in-frame clones only, minus some. The sample lists approximately 49,000 clones; about 83% were seen once. This TCR was sampled from a man aged 45-60 years with acute or convalescent COVID-19. Sequenced material: peripheral blood. The chain has TRBV29-1 and TRBJ1-1; a possible D gene is TRBD1 (5 bases). This chain's CDR3 is CSASSVRGAEAFF. The CDR3 bases are TGCAGCGCCTCGTCCGTCCGGGGGGCTGAAGCTTTCTTT. Based on the CDR3 plus reference TRBV29-1 and TRBJ1-1, the full variable domain is SAVISQKPSRDICQRGTSLTIQCQVDSQVTMMFWYRQQPGQSLTLIATANQGSEATYESGFVIDKFPISRPNLTFSTLTVSNMSPEDSSIYLCSASSVRGAEAFFGQGTRLTVV.